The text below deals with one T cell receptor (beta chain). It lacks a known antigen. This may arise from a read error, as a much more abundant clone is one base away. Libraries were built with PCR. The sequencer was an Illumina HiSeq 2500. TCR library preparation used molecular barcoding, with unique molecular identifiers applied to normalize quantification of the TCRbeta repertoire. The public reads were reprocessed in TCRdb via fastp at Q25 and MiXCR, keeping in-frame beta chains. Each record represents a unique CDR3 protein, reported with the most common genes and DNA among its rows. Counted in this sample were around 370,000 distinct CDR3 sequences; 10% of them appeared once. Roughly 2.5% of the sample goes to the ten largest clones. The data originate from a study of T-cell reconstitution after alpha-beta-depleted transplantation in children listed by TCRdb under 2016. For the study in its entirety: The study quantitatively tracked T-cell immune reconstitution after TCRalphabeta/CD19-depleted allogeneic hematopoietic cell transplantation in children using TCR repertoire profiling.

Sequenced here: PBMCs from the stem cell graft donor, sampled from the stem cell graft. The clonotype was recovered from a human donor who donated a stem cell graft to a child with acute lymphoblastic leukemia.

The nucleotide sequence reads as follows: TGCGCCAGCAGCCAATCCTGGAACTCCTACTCTGGAAACACCATATATTTT. It translates to CASSQSWNSYSGNTIYF. Here the chain combines TRBV4-1 and TRBJ1-3; no D gene can be assigned with confidence. Inclusive of the bounding cysteine and phenylalanine, the CDR3 is 17 residues long. Only the CDR3 portion is preserved as DNA: 51 bases, with reading frame beginning at the first base. Between the V and J ends, shortened by 2 bases and 0 bases respectively, the junction contains 14 bases. The germline V gene encodes CDR1 MGHRA and CDR2 YSYEKL.